One and the same sample provided the 17 T cell receptor beta chains below, sequenced in a study of CD8 T cells in Susac syndrome. With random hexamers, reverse transcription was performed on roughly 0.5 to 1 ug of RNA. TCRdb called the immunoSEQ multiplex PCR reads again in MiXCR, with one record for every CDR3 protein. The sample includes around 45,000 distinct CDR3 sequences, 80% to 95% of them seen just once. The sequenced sample was CD8+ T cells from PBMCs. These receptors were collected from a human donor in good health.

The chain joins TRBV2 to TRBJ2-4; maybe TRBD1 (6 bases). V lost 8 bases and J 1 base, leaving 9 bases between the germline ends. CDR1 is SNHLY, CDR2 FYNNEI, per germline. There are 13 residues in the CDR3. CDR3 region: CASEDRAKNIQYF. The CDR3 DNA reads TGTGCCAGCGAAGACAGGGCCAAAAACATTCAGTACTTC.

This sequence joins TRBV7-9 and TRBJ2-7; D gene ambiguous. V was cut by 3 bases and J by 4 bases, with 4 bases left in between. CDR3 length: 11 amino acids. The germline V gene encodes CDR1 SEHNR and CDR2 FQNEAQ (reference sequence). CDR3: CASSFNYEQYF. CDR3 in DNA: TGTGCCAGCAGCTTTAATTACGAGCAGTACTTC.

The chain carries TRBV2 and TRBJ1-5; D might be TRBD1 (6 bases). Germline CDR1 reads SNHLY; CDR2 reads FYNNEI. The CDR3 has 14 residues. V lost 7 bases and J lost 1, with 11 bases in between. CDR3 nucleotides: TGTGCCAGCAAGGATGACAGGAGCAATCAGCCCCAGCATTTT. This gives the protein CASKDDRSNQPQHF.

This chain's CDR3 is CASSWLAEREEQYF. In nucleotides, the CDR3 is TGTGCCAGCAGTTGGCTAGCGGAGCGTGAGGAGCAGTACTTC. This chain joins TRBV6-6 and TRBJ2-7; TRBD2 agrees at 7 bases. Germline V gene sequence: CDR1 MNHNY, CDR2 SVGAGI (reference sequence). After removal of 4 bases from V and 7 bases from J, the junction contained 10 bases not matched to a gene. CDR3 length equals 14 residues.

The rearrangement uses TRBV7-9 and TRBJ2-7; TRBD1 is a possible D gene (5 bases). The CDR3 has 16 residues. Germline V gene data show CDR1 as SEHNR and CDR2 as FQNEAQ (reference sequence). Trimming removed 7 bases at V and 1 base at J, with 20 bases between. The CDR3 spells CASNILGQGLSYEQYF. DNA of the CDR3: TGTGCCAGCAACATCCTCGGGCAGGGCCTTTCCTACGAGCAGTACTTC.

The chain uses TRBV9 and TRBJ2-7; D may match TRBD1 or TRBD2 (5 bases each). The CDR3 runs 17 residues. With 0 bases removed from V and 4 bases from J, the gap between germline ends came to 20 bases. Germline values: CDR1 SGDLS, CDR2 YYNGEE. CDR3 sequence: CASSVAGGPSSGYEQYF. The CDR3 nucleotides read TGTGCCAGCAGCGTAGCTGGGGGTCCCAGCTCCGGATACGAGCAGTACTTC.

This chain uses TRBV28 with TRBJ1-2; 8 bases are a match to TRBD1. CDR3 size: 14 residues. V trimming: 5 bases; J trimming: 4 bases; junction bases outside the gene matches: 6. CDR1 and CDR2 from the germline V gene are MDHEN and SYDVKM. This CDR3 is CASSPDRDSYGYTF. Here the CDR3 DNA reads TGTGCCAGCAGTCCGGACAGGGACAGCTATGGCTACACCTTC.

The chain uses TRBV6-5 and TRBJ2-6; possibly TRBD1 for D (6 bases). From germline, CDR1 is MNHEY and CDR2 SVGAGI. The V end was cut by 3 bases, the J end by 2 bases, with 14 bases between. This CDR3 has 17 amino acids. For the CDR3, the DNA is TGTGCCAGCAGTTATAACAGGGTGCGGACTGGGGCCAACGTCCTGACTTTC. It is translated as CASSYNRVRTGANVLTF.

V and J are TRBV3-1 and TRBJ2-5, with D possibly TRBD2 on 6 matching bases. Germline-derived CDR1 and CDR2 are LGHDT and YNNKEL (reference sequence). Trimming stripped 3 bases from V and 4 bases from J, with 18 bases between. CDR3 length: 16 residues. The CDR3 region is CASSQVSGGNGETQYF. The CDR3 DNA follows: TGTGCCAGCAGCCAGGTTTCTGGAGGGAATGGAGAGACCCAGTACTTC.

This chain links TRBV20-1 with TRBJ1-1; D gene ambiguous. This CDR3 has 12 amino acids. Deletions cut 3 bases from V and 5 bases from J, with 10 bases between. Per germline, CDR1 DFQATT and CDR2 SNEGSKA (reference sequence). CDR3 amino acids: CSARFVGTEAFF. DNA for the CDR3: TGCAGTGCTAGGTTCGTCGGGACTGAAGCTTTCTTT.

The chain combines TRBV29-1 with TRBJ2-1; 11 bases agree with TRBD1. The CDR3 runs to 15 residues. CDR1 SQVTM and CDR2 ANQGSEA come from the germline V gene. V was pared by 5 bases and J by 5 bases, with 8 bases of the junction left unmatched. CDR3 in DNA: TGCAGCGTTCCATCGGACAGGGGGCTGGACAATGAGCAGTTCTTC. Residues: CSVPSDRGLDNEQFF.

The chain links TRBV29-1 to TRBJ2-1; TRBD2 agrees at 11 bases. There are 13 residues in the CDR3. CDR1 SQVTM and CDR2 ANQGSEA come from the germline V gene. Unmatched junction bases numbered 5, after V lost 7 bases and J lost 6 bases. The CDR3 region is CSAIAGGLNEQFF. The CDR3 region has the DNA TGCAGCGCTATAGCGGGAGGGCTCAATGAGCAGTTCTTC.

The chain combines TRBV23-1 with TRBJ2-3; 12 nucleotides line up with TRBD2. TRBV23-1 is placed among ORFs of uncertain function. J was trimmed by 5 bases and V by 7 bases; bases with no gene match: 7. The CDR3 runs to 15 residues. CDR3 sequence: CASNQTSGSGDTQYF. The CDR3 region has the DNA TGCGCCAGCAATCAGACTAGCGGGAGCGGAGATACGCAGTATTTT.

This clonotype appeared a single time. The chain has TRBV6-5 and TRBJ2-1; 11 bases are shared with TRBD2. Losses at the gene ends were 8 bases for V and 9 bases for J; bases not matched to a gene: 6. In germline, CDR1 is MNHEY, CDR2 SVGAGI. The CDR3 sequence is 13 residues long. The CDR3 region is CASRSGRAAEQFF. The CDR3 nucleotides read TGTGCCAGCCGTAGCGGGAGGGCCGCTGAGCAGTTCTTC.

The chain combines TRBV29-1 with TRBJ2-7; the match to TRBD1 covers 8 bases. Germline V lookup: CDR1 SQVTM, CDR2 ANQGSEA. This CDR3 region has 12 residues. J was trimmed by 6 bases and V by 0 bases; bases with no gene match: 1. The CDR3 DNA reads TGCAGCGTTGAAGATCAGGGGGCCGAGCAGTACTTC. Its translation is CSVEDQGAEQYF.

The chain links TRBV28 to TRBJ1-1; TRBD1 is a possible D gene (5 bases). Germline V gene sequence: CDR1 MDHEN, CDR2 SYDVKM. The CDR3 extends over 13 amino acids. V was shortened by 2 bases and J by 6 bases, with 10 bases between the two germline ends. The chain's CDR3 is CASSLRGDAEAFF. CDR3 coding DNA: TGTGCCAGCAGTTTACGGGGGGACGCTGAAGCTTTCTTT.

The chain has TRBV9 and TRBJ1-2, with D perhaps TRBD1 (5 bases). Germline V gene sequence: CDR1 SGDLS, CDR2 YYNGEE. Trimming took 0 bases from V and 4 from J, leaving 16 bases between them. The CDR3 covers 16 residues. The chain's CDR3 is CASSVGRRQGGYGYTF. CDR3 sequence (DNA): TGTGCCAGCAGCGTAGGACGGCGGCAGGGTGGCTATGGCTACACCTTC.